The 4 T cell receptor beta chains in this list originate from one sample, sequenced in a study of cytomegalovirus exposure and HLA in healthy donors. Primers for the PCR totalled 60 Vbeta and 13 Jbeta. Method: immunoSEQ multiplex PCR; TCRdb's copy keeps in-frame clones and lacks some. The profile shows just over 150,000 clones, about 80% of them singletons. Sequences were obtained from PBMCs. All receptors derive from a woman aged 45-59 years in good health and CMV-seropositive.

This clone was counted between two and nine times. The chain combines TRBV5-8 with TRBJ1-4; 11 bases align to TRBD1. Trimming removed 3 bases from V and 8 bases from J; junction bases left unmatched: 6. The CDR3 spans 15 residues. The germline CDR1 and CDR2 sequences are SGHTS and YDEGEE. The CDR3 loop reads CASSSDRGRGEKLFF. CDR3 DNA sequence: TGTGCCAGCAGCTCGGACAGGGGGCGAGGGGAAAAACTGTTTTTT.

The rearrangement links TRBV7-2 to TRBJ2-3, with 7 bases identical to TRBD2. V lost 4 bases, J lost 5 bases, and 9 bases stayed unmatched. This CDR3 region has 15 residues. CDR1 is SGHTA, CDR2 FQGNSA, per germline. The CDR3 DNA is TGTGCCAGCAGCTCCAATCGGGGCGGGGGAGATACGCAGTATTTT. Translating it yields CASSSNRGGGDTQYF.

This clone has only one observation. V gene TRBV18 combines with J gene TRBJ1-1; TRBD1 matches 8 bases. This CDR3 is 14 amino acids long. The ends lost 3 bases at V and 3 bases at J; junction bases unmatched: 3. CDR1 is KGHSH, CDR2 LQKENI, per germline. The CDR3 protein is CASSPQTGDTEAFF. CDR3 DNA: TGTGCCAGCTCACCCCAGACAGGGGACACTGAAGCTTTCTTT.

V and J are TRBV2 and TRBJ1-5; no firm D call. Germline V gene lookup returns CDR1 SNHLY and CDR2 FYNNEI. V was pared by 5 bases and J by 2 bases, with 10 bases between. This CDR3 is built from 14 residues. The CDR3 nucleotides are TGTGCCAGCAGTACTGGGAGTGGCAATCAGCCCCAGCATTTT. Translated: CASSTGSGNQPQHF.